The clone carrying this T cell receptor (beta chain) occurred a few times. What it recognizes is unknown. These data originate in a study of naive and memory T cell subsets. Study-level findings and limits: Naive repertoires, especially CD8, held a few larger clonotypes, possibly memory cells re-expressing CD45RA.

With V trimmed by 4 bases and J by 7 bases, 12 bases remained unmatched. This CDR3 region has 14 residues. Per the germline V gene, CDR1 is SQVTM and CDR2 is ANQGSEA. An equimolar mix of two oligonucleotides served as the beta constant-region primer for TRBC1 and TRBC2. Four rounds of PCR amplified the ligated cDNA using nested alpha and beta constant-region primers plus SP2. TCRdb re-called the UMI-ligation and nested PCR reads with MiXCR, one entry per CDR3 protein. The sample holds about 99,000 distinct CDR3 sequences, about 14% seen once. This sequence joins TRBV29-1 and TRBJ1-2, with 7 bases that match TRBD1. What was sequenced was naive CD8+ T cells from blood. The sequence came from a human donor in good health. In DNA, the CDR3 is TGCAGCGTTGGACTGCAGGGGGGGGGACGTGGCTACACCTTC. Amino acids: CSVGLQGGGRGYTF.